This T cell receptor beta chain was found in a study of response to subunit inactivated influenza vaccine. Study outcomes and limitations: Each seasonal flu vaccination may recruit only limited new T cells, authors suggested.

TCRdb ran MiXCR on the RT-PCR reads and lists one entry per CDR3 protein. The sample has around 650,000 distinct CDR3 sequences, around a sixth seen once. The CDR3 consists of 13 residues. The V gene end was trimmed by 2 bases and the J gene end by 4 bases; junction bases not matched to a gene: 3. Per germline, CDR1 DFQATT and CDR2 SNEGSKA (reference sequence). To note about this clonotype: Its antigen is currently unknown.

This chain links TRBV20-1 with TRBJ2-7, with 9 bases that match TRBD2. The specimen was PBMCs from blood, collected roughly 12 days after vaccination. The clonotype comes from a man aged 45-65 years who received an inactivated influenza vaccine. The CDR3 nucleotides are TGCAGTGCTAGACTAGCGGGGAAGTACGAGCAGTACTTC. This encodes CSARLAGKYEQYF.